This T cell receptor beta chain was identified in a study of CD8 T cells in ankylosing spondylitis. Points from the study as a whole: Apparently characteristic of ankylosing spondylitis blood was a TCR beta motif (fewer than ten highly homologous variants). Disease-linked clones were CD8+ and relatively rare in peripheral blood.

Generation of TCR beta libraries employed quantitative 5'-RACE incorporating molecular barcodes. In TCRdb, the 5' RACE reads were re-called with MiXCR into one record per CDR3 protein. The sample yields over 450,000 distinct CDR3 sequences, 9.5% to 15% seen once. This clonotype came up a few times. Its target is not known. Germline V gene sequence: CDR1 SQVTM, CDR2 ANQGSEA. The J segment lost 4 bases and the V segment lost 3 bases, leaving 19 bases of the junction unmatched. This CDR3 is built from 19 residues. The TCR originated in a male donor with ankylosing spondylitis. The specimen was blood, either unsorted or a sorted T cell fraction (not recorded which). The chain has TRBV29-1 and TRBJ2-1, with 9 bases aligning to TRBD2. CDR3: CSVDQVEDGTSRYYNEQFF. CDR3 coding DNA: TGCAGCGTTGATCAGGTCGAGGACGGGACTAGCAGATATTACAATGAGCAGTTCTTC.